Below, 21 T cell receptor beta chains from the same sample are listed, as sequenced in a study of a mutant IDH1 vaccine in newly diagnosed glioma. Documented time point: baseline, week 1 (first vaccination visit). Regarding treatment: pre-vaccination baseline after standard-of-care therapy. Measured with immunoSEQ multiplex PCR; TCRdb has only the in-frame clones, and not every one. The repertoire holds 85,000 to 100,000 clones, with roughly 78% as singletons. The sequenced sample was PBMCs, obtained from a glioma patient treated with radiotherapy, temozolomide or both. These receptors all come from a man aged 35-49 years with glioma.

The rearrangement links TRBV7-2 to TRBJ2-6; TRBD2 agrees at 13 bases. V shed 5 bases and J 0 bases; nucleotides not matched to a gene: 4. The CDR3 is 18 residues long. Germline loops: CDR1 SGHTA, CDR2 FQGNSA. CDR3 in amino acids: CASSTGLAGTSGANVLTF. As DNA, the CDR3 is TGTGCCAGCAGCACGGGACTAGCGGGAACCTCTGGGGCCAACGTCCTGACTTTC. The complete variable domain, with remaining parts taken from reference TRBV7-2 and TRBJ2-6, reads GAGVSQSPSNKVTEKGKDVELRCDPISGHTALYWYRQSLGQGLEFLIYFQGNSAPDKSGLPSDRFSAERTGGSVSTLTIQRTQQEDSAVYLCASSTGLAGTSGANVLTFGAGSRLTVL.

V gene TRBV4-3 combines with J gene TRBJ2-1; tentative D call: TRBD2 (7 bases). The germline gives CDR1 LGHNA, CDR2 YSLEER. Deletions cut 0 bases from V and 0 bases from J, with 15 bases between. The CDR3 is made up of 18 amino acids. CDR3 DNA: TGCGCCAGCAGCCAAGACTCCCTAGCGGACAGCTCCTACAATGAGCAGTTCTTC. Amino acids: CASSQDSLADSSYNEQFF.

V and J are TRBV28 and TRBJ2-7; D is ambiguous. The CDR3 is made up of 12 amino acids. Trimming stripped 10 bases from V and 3 bases from J, with 13 bases between. Germline V gives CDR1 MDHEN, CDR2 SYDVKM. The CDR3 reads CANLNKDYEQYF. The CDR3 DNA reads as TGTGCCAACCTAAATAAAGACTACGAGCAGTACTTC.

This chain connects TRBV9 to TRBJ2-3; TRBD1 agrees at 7 bases. V was clipped by 7 bases and J by 2 bases; unmatched bases: 4. Germline V gene lookup returns CDR1 SGDLS and CDR2 YYNGEE. The CDR3 contains 13 residues. The CDR3 region has the DNA TGTGCCAGCGGGGACAGCCCCACAGATACGCAGTATTTT. Translating gives CASGDSPTDTQYF.

The rearrangement joins TRBV2 to TRBJ1-1, with 12 bases aligning to TRBD1. CDR3 length: 17 amino acids. V lost 3 bases, J lost 4 bases, and 9 bases stayed unmatched. CDR1 and CDR2 (germline): SNHLY, FYNNEI. CDR3 amino acids: CASSEGDRGRRGTEAFF. In DNA form, the CDR3 reads TGTGCCAGCAGTGAGGGGGACAGGGGGCGCCGCGGCACTGAAGCTTTCTTT.

The sample holds a few counts of this clone. The identical CDR3 is also encoded by other nucleotide sequences in the sample. This chain joins TRBV7-2 and TRBJ1-1; tentative D call: TRBD1 (5 bases). V was shortened by 1 base and J by 4 bases, with 7 bases between the two germline ends. Germline V CDR1 and CDR2: SGHTA, FQGNSA. This CDR3 is built from 13 residues. CDR3 in DNA: TGTGCCAGCAGCTTAGGGCAGGGCACTGAAGCTTTCTTT. Its translation: CASSLGQGTEAFF.

The genes are TRBV5-5 and TRBJ2-7; 7 bases fit TRBD1. CDR1 is SGHKS, CDR2 YYEKEE, per germline (reference sequence). V shed 2 bases, J shed 1 base, and the junction held 6 bases outside the gene matches. There are 15 residues in the CDR3. The CDR3 nucleotides read TGTGCCAGCAGCTTCAAGGGGGACAGTTCCTACGAGCAGTACTTC. It translates to CASSFKGDSSYEQYF. The entire variable domain, with the rest obtained from reference TRBV5-5 and TRBJ2-7, is as follows: DAGVTQSPTHLIKTRGQQVTLRCSPISGHKSVSWYQQVLGQGPQFIFQYYEKEERGRGNFPDRFSARQFPNYSSELNVNALLLGDSALYLCASSFKGDSSYEQYFGPGTRLTVT.

V gene TRBV7-2 combines with J gene TRBJ2-7; D is undetermined. Trimming stripped 4 bases from V and 4 bases from J, with 8 bases between. The CDR3 sequence is 12 residues long. Per the germline V gene, CDR1 is SGHTA and CDR2 is FQGNSA. The CDR3: CASSSLGYEQYF. For the CDR3, the DNA is TGTGCCAGCAGCTCCTTGGGATACGAGCAGTACTTC.

This clone qualifies as medium-sized. The junction differs from germline at one of its ends, possibly a read error. The chain carries TRBV28 and TRBJ2-7; possibly TRBD1 for D (6 bases). CDR1 is MDHEN, CDR2 SYDVKM, per germline. The CDR3 totals 12 residues. Here the CDR3 DNA reads TGTGCCAGCAGTCCACCCCGAGGGGGTAACAACTTC. This codes for CASSPPRGGNNF.

The chain has TRBV5-5 and TRBJ2-7; weak D call: TRBD1 (6 bases). V lost 0 bases to trimming and J lost 1 base, with 8 bases between them. The CDR3 consists of 14 residues. Per the germline V gene, CDR1 is SGHKS and CDR2 is YYEKEE (reference sequence). The CDR3 loop reads CASSLVQGSYEQYF. In DNA form, the CDR3 reads TGTGCCAGCAGCTTGGTCCAGGGGTCCTACGAGCAGTACTTC.

CDR3 region: CSYRVAGELFF. CDR3 coding DNA: TGCAGCTACAGGGTCGCCGGGGAGCTGTTTTTT. The chain recombines TRBV29-1 with TRBJ2-2, with TRBD1 as a possible D gene (6 bases). The V end lost 8 bases, the J end lost 6 bases, and 10 bases lay between the germline ends. The CDR3 has 11 amino acids. The V gene's germline CDR1 is SQVTM and CDR2 ANQGSEA.

This CDR3 is CASSQQTTADTQYF. CDR3 nucleotides: TGCGCCAGCAGCCAACAAACGACAGCAGATACGCAGTATTTT. The chain combines TRBV4-3 with TRBJ2-3, with D possibly TRBD1 on 5 matching bases. The germline gives CDR1 LGHNA, CDR2 YSLEER. The length of the CDR3 is 14 residues. The V end was cut by 2 bases, the J end by 4 bases, with 10 bases between.

The chain uses TRBV29-1 and TRBJ2-2, with D perhaps being TRBD1 or TRBD2 (6 bases each). This CDR3 is 13 amino acids long. Trimming cost V 7 bases and J 7 bases, with 16 bases left between them. Germline-derived CDR1 and CDR2 are SQVTM and ANQGSEA. CDR3 loop: CSAGGGTHGELFF. DNA of the CDR3: TGCAGCGCCGGGGGCGGGACTCACGGGGAGCTGTTTTTT.

This clone has a count of ten or more. V and J are TRBV6-1 and TRBJ2-7, with D tentatively TRBD1 (6 bases). The CDR3 totals 14 residues. The germline V and J ends were trimmed by 1 base and 3 bases, with 10 bases remaining between them. Germline CDR1 reads MNHNS; CDR2 reads SASEGT. The CDR3 DNA reads TGTGCCAGCAGTGAAGACAGGGTCAGCTACGAGCAGTACTTC. Amino acids: CASSEDRVSYEQYF.

The gene calls are TRBV29-1 and TRBJ2-5; D possibly corresponds to TRBD2 (6 bases). The V and J ends lost 6 bases and 7 bases respectively, with 15 bases between them. This CDR3 has 12 residues. Germline V CDR1 and CDR2: SQVTM, ANQGSEA. The CDR3 DNA reads TGCAGCGTCCCAGGGAGGAGTAGGACCCAGTACTTC. This codes for CSVPGRSRTQYF.

A few counts support this clone. CDR3 nucleotides: TGTGCCAACAGCCCCGGGGAATTCATGAACACTGAAGCTTTCTTT. Its translation: CANSPGEFMNTEAFF. The V call is TRBV2, the J call TRBJ1-1; D is undetermined. The germline CDR1 and CDR2 sequences are SNHLY and FYNNEI. Trimming removed 10 bases from V and 0 bases from J, with 18 bases in between. The CDR3 runs 15 residues.

Relative to its sample, this clone is medium-sized (0.01 to 0.1%). This sequence joins TRBV7-6 and TRBJ1-1; tentative D call: TRBD1 (5 bases). The CDR3 sequence is 14 residues long. The V end lost 5 bases, the J end lost 6 bases, and 16 bases lay between the germline ends. Germline assignment: CDR1 SGHVS and CDR2 FNYEAQ. The CDR3 sequence: CASSPAGGRAEAFF. CDR3 nucleotides: TGTGCCAGCAGCCCGGCCGGGGGTCGGGCTGAAGCTTTCTTT.

The rearrangement links TRBV10-2 to TRBJ1-5, with D unresolved. CDR1 is WSHSY, CDR2 SAAADI, per germline. The CDR3 has 14 amino acids. The V end lost 2 bases, the J end lost 0 bases, and 5 bases lay between the germline ends. The CDR3 DNA follows: TGCGCCAGCAGTGAGGAGTATAGCAATCAGCCCCAGCATTTT. Its protein is CASSEEYSNQPQHF.

The V gene is TRBV19, the J gene TRBJ1-5, with D possibly matching TRBD1 (5 bases). The CDR3 is 14 residues long. Germline CDR1 LNHDA, CDR2 SQIVND (reference sequence). V was cut by 9 bases and J by 1 base, with 13 bases left in between. The CDR3 bases are TGTGCCAGCAGAGTGGGGGGAAGCAATCAGCCCCAGCATTTT. Translation: CASRVGGSNQPQHF.

The rearrangement links TRBV19 to TRBJ1-5, with a possible D match to TRBD1 (5 bases). V lost 7 bases and J lost 7, with 20 bases in between. The length of the CDR3 is 15 residues. Germline V lookup: CDR1 LNHDA, CDR2 SQIVND (reference sequence). CDR3 in DNA: TGTGCCAGTAATTGGCGCTGGCAGGGTTGGCAGCCCCAGCATTTT. Its protein is CASNWRWQGWQPQHF.

CDR3 in amino acids: CASTPWDAGELFF. The CDR3, as DNA: TGCGCCAGCACCCCGTGGGACGCCGGGGAGCTGTTTTTT. This chain links TRBV5-1 with TRBJ2-2; possibly TRBD1 or TRBD2 for D (5 bases each). Germline V gene lookup returns CDR1 SGHRS and CDR2 YFSETQ. Trimming took off 6 bases at V and 6 bases at J, with 12 bases between the two ends. The CDR3 contains 13 residues.